This entry features one T cell receptor (beta chain) sequence. Its antigen remains unknown. CDR1 ENHRY and CDR2 SYGVKD come from the germline V gene. This CDR3 is 14 amino acids long. The V segment lost 6 bases and the J segment 3 bases; nucleotides outside the gene matches: 4. Ophthalmopathy in the patients scored at least 3 on Clinical Activity Score and at least 4 on NOSPECS grade, lasting under 3 months. There were TCR beta CDR3 regions amplified from RNA transcripts. A set of HTBI primers served as the primers for a first-round RT-PCR of the TCR CDR3. TCRdb passed the multiplex PCR reads through MiXCR, listing each CDR3 protein once. The table shows 500,000 to 550,000 distinct CDR3 sequences, with 15% to 20% occurring only once. This specimen comes from a study of T cells in Graves' hyperthyroidism and ophthalmopathy. The wider study: Any treatment followed the collection of peripheral blood at initial diagnosis. Findings and limits, study-wide: Researchers found most expanded thyroid clonotypes above 0.001 in blood as well.

Sequenced sample: blood. The chain has TRBV10-3 and TRBJ2-5; TRBD1 agrees at 10 bases. This clonotype originated in a man between 35 and 55 years old with Graves' ophthalmopathy. CDR3 DNA sequence: TGTGCCATCAGCAGGGACAGGGGAAAAGAGACCCAGTACTTC. It encodes CAISRDRGKETQYF.